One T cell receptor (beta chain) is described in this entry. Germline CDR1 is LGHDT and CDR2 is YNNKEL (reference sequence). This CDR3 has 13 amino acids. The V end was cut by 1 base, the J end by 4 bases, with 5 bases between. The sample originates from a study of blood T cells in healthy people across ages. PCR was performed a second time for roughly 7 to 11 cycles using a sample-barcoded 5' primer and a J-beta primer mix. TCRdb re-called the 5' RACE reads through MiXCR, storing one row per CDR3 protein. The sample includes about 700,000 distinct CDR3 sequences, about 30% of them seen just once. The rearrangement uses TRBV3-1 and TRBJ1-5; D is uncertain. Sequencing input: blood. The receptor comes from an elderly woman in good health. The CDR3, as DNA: TGTGCCAGCAGCCAAGCAGAGAATCAGCCCCAGCATTTT. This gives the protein CASSQAENQPQHF.